These T cell receptor beta chains were read from a single sample in a study of blood T cell repertoires in COVID-19. Method: immunoSEQ multiplex PCR; TCRdb's copy keeps in-frame clones and lacks some. The sample includes fewer than 200,000 clones, about four fifths of them seen just once. Sequencing input: peripheral blood. These receptors all stem from a woman between 65 and 79 years old who had recovered from COVID-19. Each CDR3 is given with its conserved first and last residue. Each record gives: J gene, V gene, clone size, CDR3 length, D gene, CDR3 DNA, CDR3 protein. D genes are given only for firm matches. The size entry is marked missing in some rows and otherwise reads once, few, many or a size class.

>TRBJ2-3|TRBV4-2|NA|15|TRBD2
TGTGCCAGCAGCCAGAAAGCGGGGGGCACAGATACGCAGTATTTT
CASSQKAGGTDTQYF
>TRBJ2-7|TRBV28|NA|14|NA
TGTGCCAGCACAATGGTGCTAGGGGGTTACGAGCAGTACTTC
CASTMVLGGYEQYF
>TRBJ2-4|TRBV20-1|NA|11|NA
TGCAGTGCTAGACTACCCGGGAGTCAGTACTTC
CSARLPGSQYF
>TRBJ1-5|TRBV6-5|NA|15|NA
TGTGCCAGCAGTTACGGGGGGGCGGGCAATCAGCCCCAGCATTTT
CASSYGGAGNQPQHF
>TRBJ2-1|TRBV5-1|once|15|NA
TGCGCCAGCAGCTTGGGGTGGGCTCTGGGCAATGAGCAGTTCTTC
CASSLGWALGNEQFF
>TRBJ1-6|TRBV7-2|NA|15|NA
TGTGCCAGCAGCTTAGGCGGGCAGCGGCATTCACCCCTCCACTTT
CASSLGGQRHSPLHF
>TRBJ1-2|TRBV7-9|many|16|TRBD1
TGTGCCAGCAGACAACTCCGGGGACAGGGGGTCTATGGCTACACCTTC
CASRQLRGQGVYGYTF
>TRBJ2-1|TRBV19|NA|17|NA
TGTGCCAGTAGTACAACCCCGGGGTTCCCCGTTTTCCCAGAGCAGTTCTTC
CASSTTPGFPVFPEQFF
>TRBJ1-6|TRBV20-1|NA|16|NA
TGCAGTGCTAGTACGTTCTCAGGTAGTGGAAATTCACCCCTCCACTTT
CSASTFSGSGNSPLHF
>TRBJ2-1|TRBV18|NA|17|TRBD2
TGTGCCAGCTCACCCCCTGGCCTAGCGGGAGGGTACAATGAGCAGTTCTTC
CASSPPGLAGGYNEQFF
>TRBJ1-1|TRBV7-2|NA|13|NA
TGTGCCAGCAGCTTAGACAGGAACACTGAAGCTTTCTTT
CASSLDRNTEAFF
>TRBJ2-6|TRBV5-1|NA|15|NA
TGCGCCAGCAGCTTGGTGGCCCCTGGGGCCAACGTCCTGACTTTC
CASSLVAPGANVLTF
>TRBJ2-5|TRBV7-2|NA|16|TRBD2
TGTGCCAGCAGCTTGGGACCGGGACTAGCGTGGGAGACCCAGTACTTC
CASSLGPGLAWETQYF
>TRBJ2-2|TRBV7-3|NA|16|NA
TGTGCCAGCAGCTCTCTCGGTCCTAGGGGGACCGGGGAGCTGTTTTTT
CASSSLGPRGTGELFF
>TRBJ2-3|TRBV7-3|NA|12|NA
TGTGCCAGCAGCTTAACGGGGGGTACGCAGTATTTT
CASSLTGGTQYF
>TRBJ2-7|TRBV19|once|16|TRBD2
TGTGCCAGTAGTATTAGACTAGCGGGCGGCTCCTACGAGCAGTACTTC
CASSIRLAGGSYEQYF
>TRBJ2-1|TRBV7-3|once|13|NA
TGTGCCAGCAGCTCCTCACCTCAGGGGGAGCAGTTCTTC
CASSSSPQGEQFF
>TRBJ1-2|TRBV28|NA|12|NA
TGTGCCAGCAGCAGGGGCAACTATGGCTACACCTTC
CASSRGNYGYTF
>TRBJ2-5|TRBV5-4|once|15|TRBD1
TGTGCCAGCAGCCCTAGGGGGCGAGGGCAAGAGACCCAGTACTTC
CASSPRGRGQETQYF
>TRBJ1-4|TRBV6-7|few|9|NA
TGTGCCGCGGCTGGGAAACTGTTTTTT
CAAAGKLFF
>TRBJ2-7|TRBV5-1|once|13|NA
TGCGCCAGCAGCTTCGACAGATCCTACGAGCAGTACTTC
CASSFDRSYEQYF
>TRBJ1-1|TRBV7-9|NA|13|NA
TGTGCCAGCAGCTTATTTGCCGGCGGTGAAGCTTTCTTT
CASSLFAGGEAFF
>TRBJ2-5|TRBV5-1|NA|14|TRBD1
TGCGCCAGCAGCTCCTCGACAGGGGTAGAGACCCAGTACTTC
CASSSSTGVETQYF
>TRBJ1-6|TRBV2|NA|15|NA
TGTGCCAGCAGGGGGGGGACCTTGGGTAATTCACCCCTCCACTTT
CASRGGTLGNSPLHF
>TRBJ1-6|TRBV3-1/TRBV3-2|NA|17|NA
TGTGCCAGCAGCCAAGATCGCCAGGGGCGTTATAATTCACCCCTCCACTTT
CASSQDRQGRYNSPLHF
>TRBJ1-1|TRBV6-5|NA|15|NA
TGTGCCAGCAGTTACGTTGGCAGGCCGAACACTGAAGCTTTCTTT
CASSYVGRPNTEAFF
>TRBJ2-3|TRBV2|NA|15|NA
TGTGCCAGCAGTGAAGGGTCAGGCCCCACAGATACGCAGTATTTT
CASSEGSGPTDTQYF
>TRBJ1-4|TRBV4-3|many|15|NA
TGCGCCAGCAGCCAAGGCGAGGGAGCTAATGAAAAACTGTTTTTT
CASSQGEGANEKLFF
>TRBJ2-1|TRBV5-1|NA|17|NA
TGCGCCAGCAGCTTAGAAAAGGTGTTGAGGTGGCGCAATGAGCAGTTCTTC
CASSLEKVLRWRNEQFF
>TRBJ2-3|TRBV7-3|NA|13|NA
TGTGCCAGCAGCCCCAGTGGCACAGATACGCAGTATTTT
CASSPSGTDTQYF
>TRBJ2-3|TRBV11-2|NA|17|TRBD2
TGTGCCAGCAGCCCCCGTTGGAGCGGGGGCCCCACAGATACGCAGTATTTT
CASSPRWSGGPTDTQYF
>TRBJ1-3|TRBV19|NA|15|NA
TGTGCCAGTAGGACCACAGGGACGGGAGGAAACACCATATATTTT
CASRTTGTGGNTIYF
>TRBJ1-2|TRBV2|NA|13|TRBD1
TGTGCCAGCAGCACGGACAGGGGTTATGGCTACACCTTC
CASSTDRGYGYTF
>TRBJ1-5|TRBV19|NA|15|TRBD1
TGTGCCAGTACCCGGACGGGACAGGTCAATCAGCCCCAGCATTTT
CASTRTGQVNQPQHF
>TRBJ2-1|TRBV7-3|NA|14|NA
TGTGCCAGCAGCCTCGGGACTCTCTCCAATGAGCAGTTCTTC
CASSLGTLSNEQFF
>TRBJ2-3|TRBV18|NA|16|TRBD2
TGTGCCAGCTCACCCCCGGGACTAGCGACCCCAGATACGCAGTATTTT
CASSPPGLATPDTQYF
>TRBJ2-1|TRBV5-1|NA|18|TRBD2
TGCGCCAGCAGCTTGCCAGCGGGGGGGCCTCTATCCTACAATGAGCAGTTCTTC
CASSLPAGGPLSYNEQFF